The 6 T cell receptor beta chains below all came from one sample that was sequenced in a study of CD8+ T cells in alopecia areata. Treatment denoted: oral pan-JAK inhibitor, 5-10 mg twice daily. RNA was isolated and reverse transcribed to cDNA, the sequencing template. TCRdb's table, derived via immunoSEQ multiplex PCR, lists solely in-frame clones and lacks some. The sample contains about 140,000 clones, roughly nine tenths of which appear only once. This specimen was CD8+ T cells sorted from blood, taken at week 4, from a patient treated with tofacitinib. The receptors originated from a human donor with alopecia areata.

The rearrangement links TRBV29-1 to TRBJ2-5, with a possible D match to TRBD2 (5 bases). Germline V gene lookup returns CDR1 SQVTM and CDR2 ANQGSEA. The CDR3 sequence is 12 residues long. V lost 1 base and J lost 5, with 8 bases in between. Written as DNA, the CDR3 is TGCAGCGTTGAAGTCCCGGGGGAGACCCAGTACTTC. Protein sequence: CSVEVPGETQYF.

The chain links TRBV29-1 to TRBJ2-1; possible D gene TRBD1, 5 bases. CDR3 length: 13 amino acids. The germline V gene encodes CDR1 SQVTM and CDR2 ANQGSEA. Trimming cost V 4 bases and J 4 bases, with 11 bases left between them. This CDR3 is CSVAETGYNEQFF. The CDR3 DNA reads as TGCAGCGTTGCCGAAACAGGATACAATGAGCAGTTCTTC.

This clone came up once. V and J are TRBV7-9 and TRBJ2-6; D unclear. The CDR3 is 16 residues long. Trimming shortened V by 0 bases and J by 1 base, and 7 bases separated the two germline ends. The germline CDR1 and CDR2 sequences are SEHNR and FQNEAQ (reference sequence). CDR3 region: CASSLASGSGANVLTF. CDR3 nucleotide sequence: TGTGCCAGCAGCTTAGCGTCCGGGTCTGGGGCCAACGTCCTGACTTTC.

The J gene is TRBJ2-2, the V gene TRBV5-4, with D hard to call. The CDR3 runs 11 residues. The V and J ends lost 7 bases and 1 base respectively, with 2 bases between them. Germline V gene lookup returns CDR1 SGHNT and CDR2 YYREEE (reference sequence). DNA for the CDR3: TGTGCCAGCGTGAACACCGGGGAGCTGTTTTTT. Its protein product is CASVNTGELFF.

V is TRBV30 and J is TRBJ2-3, with 8 nucleotides matching TRBD1. After removal of 4 bases from V and 2 bases from J, the junction contained 11 bases not matched to a gene. The germline CDR1 and CDR2 sequences are GTSNPN and SVGIG (reference sequence). The CDR3 has 16 residues. CDR3 in DNA: TGTGCCTGGACCGATCCGGGACAGGCGCTCACAGATACGCAGTATTTT. Translation: CAWTDPGQALTDTQYF.

The chain has TRBV5-6 and TRBJ1-2, with D possibly matching TRBD1 (6 bases). Per germline, CDR1 SGHDT and CDR2 YYEEEE. CDR3 length equals 16 residues. Trimming took 4 bases from V and 2 from J, leaving 18 bases between them. The CDR3 loop is CASSDGGSWRNYGYTF. The CDR3 DNA follows: TGTGCCAGCAGCGACGGGGGCTCGTGGCGGAACTATGGCTACACCTTC.